The rows below give T cell receptor beta chains drawn from one sample of a study of CD8 T cells in Susac syndrome. TCRdb analysed the immunoSEQ multiplex PCR reads with MiXCR anew, one entry per CDR3 protein. The sample shows about 120,000 distinct CDR3 sequences, approximately 90% of them seen only once. The material sequenced was CD8+ T cells from PBMCs. These TCRs come from a human donor in good health. Each CDR3 is given with its conserved first and last residue. A D gene is named only where the DNA matches it firmly. Not every row has a clone size; where given, it reads once, few, many or a size class.

J,size,V,D,CDR3,DNA
TRBJ2-1,NA,TRBV2,TRBD1,CASTAIPGTGSREQFF,TGTGCCAGTACAGCAATTCCCGGGACAGGGTCCCGCGAGCAGTTCTTC
TRBJ2-3,NA,TRBV6-2/TRBV6-3,TRBD2,CASSYRGQGFGTSGRAVPDTQYF,TGTGCCAGCAGTTATCGCGGACAGGGCTTTGGGACTAGCGGGAGGGCGGTCCCAGATACGCAGTATTTT
TRBJ2-7,NA,TRBV7-9,TRBD1,CASSDRVDEQYF,TGTGCCAGCAGCGACAGGGTCGACGAGCAGTACTTC
TRBJ2-3,NA,TRBV24-1,NA,CATSDPGGSTDTQYF,TGTGCCACCAGTGACCCGGGGGGCAGCACAGATACGCAGTATTTT
TRBJ2-3,NA,TRBV15,NA,CATSAQLQGTDTQYF,TGTGCCACCAGCGCCCAATTACAAGGCACAGATACGCAGTATTTT
TRBJ1-5,NA,TRBV19,TRBD1,CASSMTGTGDQPQHF,TGTGCCAGTAGTATGACGGGGACAGGGGACCAGCCCCAGCATTTT
TRBJ2-3,NA,TRBV20-1,NA,CSARRDGNTDTQYF,TGCAGTGCTAGAAGGGACGGAAACACAGATACGCAGTATTTT
TRBJ2-1,NA,TRBV7-3,TRBD2,CASSLTSGGEQFF,TGTGCCAGCAGCTTGACTAGCGGGGGTGAGCAGTTCTTC
TRBJ1-1,NA,TRBV4-1,TRBD1,CASSQDQGAFTEAFF,TGCGCCAGCAGCCAAGATCAGGGGGCATTCACTGAAGCTTTCTTT
TRBJ1-1,NA,TRBV7-9,NA,CASSSSLNTEAFF,TGTGCCAGCAGCTCGAGTCTGAACACTGAAGCTTTCTTT
TRBJ2-2,NA,TRBV30,NA,CAWSEGNANTGELFF,TGTGCCTGGAGTGAGGGGAACGCTAACACCGGGGAGCTGTTTTTT
TRBJ2-5,NA,TRBV20-1,NA,CSARVGRGIQETQYF,TGCAGTGCTAGAGTGGGTCGGGGGATCCAAGAGACCCAGTACTTC
TRBJ2-5,NA,TRBV7-9,NA,CASSARTGSGQETQYF,TGTGCCAGCAGCGCCCGTACAGGGTCGGGGCAAGAGACCCAGTACTTC
TRBJ2-1,NA,TRBV7-2,NA,CASSLQWGSGNEQFF,TGTGCCAGCAGCTTACAATGGGGGTCCGGGAATGAGCAGTTCTTC
TRBJ2-1,NA,TRBV3-1,TRBD2,CASSQDLAWRLADGDEQFF,TGTGCCAGCAGCCAAGATCTCGCGTGGAGACTAGCGGATGGGGATGAGCAGTTCTTC
TRBJ2-4,NA,TRBV7-8,NA,CASSTFRDQGRSKNIQYF,TGTGCCAGCAGTACCTTCCGGGACCAGGGGCGAAGCAAAAACATTCAGTACTTC
TRBJ1-3,once,TRBV2,NA,CASSDETESSGNTIYF,TGTGCCAGCAGTGACGAGACAGAGAGCTCTGGAAACACCATATATTTT
TRBJ1-3,NA,TRBV7-2,NA,CASSLGVSTISGNTIYF,TGTGCCAGCAGCTTAGGGGTCAGCACCATCTCTGGAAACACCATATATTTT
TRBJ2-3,NA,TRBV19,TRBD1,CASSGGTGGADTQYF,TGTGCCAGTAGTGGAGGGACAGGGGGCGCAGATACGCAGTATTTT
TRBJ1-1,NA,TRBV4-3,NA,CASSQDTGRAFF,TGCGCCAGCAGCCAAGATACGGGCAGGGCTTTCTTT
TRBJ2-1,NA,TRBV5-4,NA,CASSSTERSYNEQFF,TGTGCCAGCAGCTCTACCGAGCGCTCCTACAATGAGCAGTTCTTC
TRBJ2-3,once,TRBV9,TRBD2,CASSESSGGVTDTQYF,TGTGCCAGCAGCGAATCCAGCGGGGGGGTCACAGATACGCAGTATTTT
TRBJ1-1,NA,TRBV30,NA,CAWSEGRGYTEAFF,TGTGCCTGGAGTGAAGGCAGGGGATATACTGAAGCTTTCTTT
TRBJ1-3,NA,TRBV7-2,NA,CASSQDSSENTIYF,TGTGCCAGCAGCCAAGACAGCTCTGAAAACACCATATATTTT
TRBJ2-5,once,TRBV5-6,NA,CASSLTGIQETQYF,TGTGCCAGCAGCTTGACCGGGATCCAAGAGACCCAGTACTTC
TRBJ2-1,NA,TRBV5-1,NA,CASSSLIGGEQFF,TGCGCCAGCAGCTCTTTAATAGGGGGTGAGCAGTTCTTC
TRBJ2-7,NA,TRBV3-1,TRBD1,CASSRGTGFYEQYF,TGTGCCAGCAGCCGTGGGACAGGGTTCTACGAGCAGTACTTC
TRBJ2-2,NA,TRBV3-1,NA,CASSQVVGENTGELFF,TGTGCCAGCAGCCAAGTAGTGGGGGAGAACACCGGGGAGCTGTTTTTT
TRBJ1-2,NA,TRBV5-6,NA,CASSLGASYGYTF,TGTGCCAGCAGCTTGGGGGCGAGCTATGGCTACACCTTC
TRBJ2-1,NA,TRBV9,NA,CASSVGQPSNEQFF,TGTGCCAGCAGCGTAGGGCAACCTTCGAATGAGCAGTTCTTC
TRBJ1-6,NA,TRBV12-3/TRBV12-4,TRBD1,CASSLTGINSPLHF,TGTGCCAGCAGCCTGACAGGGATCAATTCACCCCTCCACTTT
TRBJ1-1,NA,TRBV7-9,TRBD1,CASSPPNRGGTEAFF,TGTGCCAGCAGCCCCCCCAACAGGGGGGGCACTGAAGCTTTCTTT
TRBJ2-3,NA,TRBV3-1,NA,CASSLRSTDTQYF,TGTGCCAGCAGCCTAAGAAGCACGGATACGCAGTATTTT
TRBJ2-1,once,TRBV2,NA,CARDNEQFF,TGTGCCAGGGACAATGAGCAGTTCTTC
TRBJ2-7,NA,TRBV7-9,NA,CASSPFDGRHEQYF,TGTGCCAGCAGCCCCTTTGACGGGAGACACGAGCAGTACTTC
TRBJ1-5,NA,TRBV28,NA,CASSLPVQPQHF,TGTGCCAGCAGTTTGCCGGTACAGCCCCAGCATTTT
TRBJ1-1,few,TRBV19,NA,CASQFQPGIAEAFF,TGTGCCAGCCAGTTCCAACCCGGGATCGCTGAAGCTTTCTTT
TRBJ2-7,NA,TRBV5-1,NA,CASRSPDYEQYF,TGCGCCAGCAGGTCCCCAGACTACGAGCAGTACTTC
TRBJ2-4,NA,TRBV18,NA,CASSPNSALYPSIQYF,TGTGCCAGCTCACCAAACAGCGCCTTGTACCCCTCCATTCAGTACTTC
TRBJ1-4,NA,TRBV15,NA,CATRPRRGGEKLFF,TGTGCCACCAGACCACGACGTGGCGGAGAAAAACTGTTTTTT
TRBJ1-1,NA,TRBV5-1,TRBD1,CASSVQGANTEAFF,TGCGCCAGCTCGGTTCAGGGGGCAAACACTGAAGCTTTCTTT
TRBJ2-7,NA,TRBV2,NA,CASSEFASPYEQYF,TGTGCCAGCAGTGAATTCGCTAGTCCCTACGAGCAGTACTTC
TRBJ1-6,NA,TRBV3-1,NA,CASCLQTWGSPLHF,TGTGCCAGCTGCCTCCAGACGTGGGGATCACCCCTCCACTTT
TRBJ1-2,NA,TRBV12-3/TRBV12-4,NA,CASSSGPAYRYGYTF,TGTGCCAGCAGCTCCGGGCCTGCGTACCGGTATGGCTACACCTTC
TRBJ1-5,NA,TRBV19,NA,CASSTPGQPNQPQHF,TGTGCCAGTAGTACCCCCGGACAGCCTAATCAGCCCCAGCATTTT
TRBJ2-3,NA,TRBV24-1,NA,CATSSDGSTDTQYF,TGTGCCACCAGTTCCGACGGTAGCACAGATACGCAGTATTTT